This is a list of T cell receptor beta chains from one sample in a study of shared clonotypes between healthy human individuals. Repertoires were generated with immunoSEQ multiplex PCR, while TCRdb's copy carries only in-frame clones and drops some. The data hold 2 million to 2.5 million clones, with approximately 94% observed a single time. Sequencing was performed on naive CD8+ T cells from PBMCs. The receptor source for this set is a man between 18 and 35 years old in good health. Some clones in this sample may be carry-over from other donors' samples. CDR3s include the opening cysteine and the closing phenylalanine or tryptophan. Each record gives: J gene, clone size, D gene, CDR3 length, V gene, CDR3 DNA, CDR3 protein. A D gene is named only where the DNA matches it firmly. The size field is filled for only some rows; it gives once, few, many or a size class.

>TRBJ2-7|-|TRBD2|16|TRBV4-1
TGCGCCAGCAGCCAAGCTCTAGCGGGAGAGGGGCTCGAGCAGTACTTC
CASSQALAGEGLEQYF
>TRBJ2-1|-|-|15|TRBV2
TGTGCCAGCAGTCTTAAGGTGGGGATGGGCAATGAGCAGTTCTTC
CASSLKVGMGNEQFF
>TRBJ1-1|-|-|17|TRBV9
TGTGCCAGCAGCGCCGTTGGAGACCCCTACGGTGGCACTGAAGCTTTCTTT
CASSAVGDPYGGTEAFF
>TRBJ2-1|-|TRBD2|17|TRBV5-1
TGCGCCAGCAGCTTGACTGTTAGCGGGAGGTCCTACAATGAGCAGTTCTTC
CASSLTVSGRSYNEQFF
>TRBJ2-1|-|TRBD1|12|TRBV29-1
TGCAGCGTGTTAACAGGGGCAAATGAGCAGTTCTTC
CSVLTGANEQFF
>TRBJ2-1|once|TRBD2|15|TRBV28
TGTGCCAGCAGTTCTCACATAGCGGGAGACAATGAGCAGTTCTTC
CASSSHIAGDNEQFF
>TRBJ2-7|-|-|12|TRBV7-9
TGTGCCAGCACGGACGGAACCTACGAGCAGTACTTC
CASTDGTYEQYF
>TRBJ2-7|-|TRBD2|15|TRBV5-5
TGTGCCAGCAGCTTGGCAGCGGGAAAAATCAACGAGCAGTACTTC
CASSLAAGKINEQYF
>TRBJ2-6|once|-|15|TRBV9
TGTGCCAGCAGCGTTAGGGGTTCTGGGGCCAACGTCCTGACTTTC
CASSVRGSGANVLTF
>TRBJ2-2|-|TRBD2|18|TRBV27
TGTGCCAGCAGTCCTACTAGCGGGAGGGCCTTTGGCACCGGGGAGCTGTTTTTT
CASSPTSGRAFGTGELFF
>TRBJ2-5|-|-|13|TRBV13
TGTGCCAGCAGCCCCCGCCAAGAAGAGACCCAGTACTTC
CASSPRQEETQYF
>TRBJ2-7|-|-|14|TRBV28
TGTGCCAGCAATCCAGCTCGGAGCTCCTACGAGCAGTACTTC
CASNPARSSYEQYF
>TRBJ2-2|-|-|16|TRBV28
TGTGCCAGCAGTTTGTGGACAGGGAGGGACACCGGGGAGCTGTTTTTT
CASSLWTGRDTGELFF
>TRBJ2-6|-|-|16|TRBV7-9
TGTGCCAGCAGCTTAGGAAGGGGAACTGGGGCCAACGTCCTGACTTTC
CASSLGRGTGANVLTF
>TRBJ1-2|-|-|13|TRBV6-1
TGTGCCAGCAGTGAATGGGGCCCGGTTGGCTACACCTTC
CASSEWGPVGYTF
>TRBJ2-7|-|-|14|TRBV6-1
TGTGCCAGCAGTGAAACAGGGCAGGGCTACGAGCAGTACTTC
CASSETGQGYEQYF
>TRBJ2-3|-|TRBD2|17|TRBV28
TGTGCCACCAGGGGGACCCTTGGACTAGCGGGAGACCATACGCAGTATTTT
CATRGTLGLAGDHTQYF
>TRBJ2-1|-|-|15|TRBV7-9
TGTGCCAGCAGCATCACCTCAGGGACTGCCAATGAGCAGTTCTTC
CASSITSGTANEQFF
>TRBJ1-2|-|-|14|TRBV21-1
TGTGCCAGCAGGGGACAGGGGGGAAACTATGGCTACACCTTC
CASRGQGGNYGYTF
>TRBJ2-2|-|-|16|TRBV7-6
TGTGCCAGCAGCTTAAAAGGCGACATGAACACCGGGGAGCTGTTTTTT
CASSLKGDMNTGELFF
>TRBJ1-2|-|-|19|TRBV7-9
TGTGCCAGCACCGTAAATGGGGGAAAGGGGACCCCCTTGAACTATGGCTACACCTTC
CASTVNGGKGTPLNYGYTF
>TRBJ1-3|-|-|19|TRBV7-6
TGTGCCAGCAGCTTAGGGGGTCGGCAGGCCGAAATACAAAGAAACACCATATATTTT
CASSLGGRQAEIQRNTIYF
>TRBJ2-7|-|-|15|TRBV18
TGTGCCAGCTCACCCGGGGGTCTGAGGGTTTACGAGCAGTACTTC
CASSPGGLRVYEQYF
>TRBJ2-7|-|-|16|TRBV7-3
TGTGCCAGCAGCCCACCCCATAGTCCACTGGACTACGAGCAGTACTTC
CASSPPHSPLDYEQYF
>TRBJ2-3|-|-|17|TRBV28
TGTGCCAGCAGTCCACTTTGGCGGGACGGACGCACAGATACGCAGTATTTT
CASSPLWRDGRTDTQYF
>TRBJ2-1|-|TRBD1|15|TRBV7-7
TGTGCCAGCAGCCGGGGACAGGGCACAGCGAATGAGCAGTTCTTC
CASSRGQGTANEQFF
>TRBJ1-1|-|-|14|TRBV7-9
TGTGCCAGCAGCTTGCGGGGCTTATACACTGAAGCTTTCTTT
CASSLRGLYTEAFF
>TRBJ2-2|-|-|15|TRBV15
TGTGCCACCAGCAGAGACGGGAGCGAAGCCGGGGAGCTGTTTTTT
CATSRDGSEAGELFF
>TRBJ2-7|-|-|15|TRBV9
TGTGCCAGCAGCGTAGGTCCTAAGGGCTCCTACGAGCAGTACTTC
CASSVGPKGSYEQYF
>TRBJ2-7|-|-|15|TRBV27
TGTGCCAGCAGTTTAAGGCCCTCCGTTTCCTACGAGCAGTACTTC
CASSLRPSVSYEQYF
>TRBJ1-2|-|TRBD1|15|TRBV5-1
TGCGCCAGCAGCTTTTGGACAGGGAAGGACTATGGCTACACCTTC
CASSFWTGKDYGYTF
>TRBJ2-2|once|TRBD1|18|TRBV4-2
TGTGCCAGCAGCCAAGAAGTTCCCCCAGGGGGCCTCACCGGGGAGCTGTTTTTT
CASSQEVPPGGLTGELFF
>TRBJ2-2|-|-|17|TRBV4-1
TGCGCCAGCAGCTCTCGCCCGGTCCCAGGGGATACCGGGGAGCTGTTTTTT
CASSSRPVPGDTGELFF
>TRBJ2-3|once|-|16|TRBV9
TGTGCCAGCAGCGCTTACAGGGTAATGAGCACAGATACGCAGTATTTT
CASSAYRVMSTDTQYF
>TRBJ2-3|-|-|14|TRBV2
TGTGCCAGTACTGAGAGGGCGTATGGAGATACGCAGTATTTT
CASTERAYGDTQYF